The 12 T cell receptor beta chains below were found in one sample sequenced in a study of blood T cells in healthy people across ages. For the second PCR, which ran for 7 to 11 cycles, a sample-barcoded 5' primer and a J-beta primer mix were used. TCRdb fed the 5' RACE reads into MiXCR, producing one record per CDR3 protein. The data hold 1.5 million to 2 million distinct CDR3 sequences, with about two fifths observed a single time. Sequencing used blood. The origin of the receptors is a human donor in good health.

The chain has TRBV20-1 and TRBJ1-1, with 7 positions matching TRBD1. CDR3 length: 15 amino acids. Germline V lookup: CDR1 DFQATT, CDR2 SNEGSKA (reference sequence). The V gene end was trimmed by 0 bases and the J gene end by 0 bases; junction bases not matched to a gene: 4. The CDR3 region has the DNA TGCAGTGCTAGAGATTGGACAGGAATGAACACTGAAGCTTTCTTT. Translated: CSARDWTGMNTEAFF.

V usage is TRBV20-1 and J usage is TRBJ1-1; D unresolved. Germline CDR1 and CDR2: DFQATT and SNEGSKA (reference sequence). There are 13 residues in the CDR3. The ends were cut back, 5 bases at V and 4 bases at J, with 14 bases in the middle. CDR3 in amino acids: CSAPPMSATEAFF. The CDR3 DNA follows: TGCAGTGCTCCCCCCATGAGCGCCACTGAAGCTTTCTTT.

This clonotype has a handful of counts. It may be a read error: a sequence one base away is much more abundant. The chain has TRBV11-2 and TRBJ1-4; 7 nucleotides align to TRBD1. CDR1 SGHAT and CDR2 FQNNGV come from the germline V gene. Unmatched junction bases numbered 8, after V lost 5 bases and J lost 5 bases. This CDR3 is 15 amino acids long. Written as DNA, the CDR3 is TGTGCCAGCAGCCACTCGACAGGGCGCAATGAAAAACTGTTTTTT. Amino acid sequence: CASSHSTGRNEKLFF. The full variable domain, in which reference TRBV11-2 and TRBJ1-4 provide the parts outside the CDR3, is EAGVAQSPRYKIIEKRQSVAFWCNPISGHATLYWYQQILGQGPKLLIQFQNNGVVDDSQLPKDRFSAERLKGVDSTLKIQPAKLEDSAVYLCASSHSTGRNEKLFFGSGTQLSVL.

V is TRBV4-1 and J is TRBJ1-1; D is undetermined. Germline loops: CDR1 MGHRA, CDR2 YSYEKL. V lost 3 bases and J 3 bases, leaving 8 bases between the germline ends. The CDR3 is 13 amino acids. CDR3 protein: CASSHPGDTEAFF. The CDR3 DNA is TGCGCCAGCAGCCACCCCGGCGACACTGAAGCTTTCTTT.

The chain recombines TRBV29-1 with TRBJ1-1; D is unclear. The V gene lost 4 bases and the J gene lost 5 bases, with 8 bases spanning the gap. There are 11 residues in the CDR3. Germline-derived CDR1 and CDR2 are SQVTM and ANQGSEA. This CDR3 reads CSVVFGTEAFF. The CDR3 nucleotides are TGCAGCGTTGTGTTCGGGACTGAAGCTTTCTTT.

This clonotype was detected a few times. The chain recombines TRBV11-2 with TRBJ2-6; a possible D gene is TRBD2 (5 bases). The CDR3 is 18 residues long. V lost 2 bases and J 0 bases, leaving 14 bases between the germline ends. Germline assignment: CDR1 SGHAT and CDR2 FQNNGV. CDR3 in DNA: TGTGCCAGCAGCTTAATAATAGTGGGAGTCTCTGGGGCCAACGTCCTGACTTTC. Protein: CASSLIIVGVSGANVLTF.

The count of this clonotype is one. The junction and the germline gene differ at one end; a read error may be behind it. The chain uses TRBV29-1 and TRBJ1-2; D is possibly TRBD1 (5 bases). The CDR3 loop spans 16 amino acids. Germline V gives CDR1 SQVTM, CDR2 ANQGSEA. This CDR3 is CSVVRGQNDGANGYTF. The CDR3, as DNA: TGCAGCGTTGTGCGGGGCCAAAATGACGGGGCTAATGGTTACACCTTC.

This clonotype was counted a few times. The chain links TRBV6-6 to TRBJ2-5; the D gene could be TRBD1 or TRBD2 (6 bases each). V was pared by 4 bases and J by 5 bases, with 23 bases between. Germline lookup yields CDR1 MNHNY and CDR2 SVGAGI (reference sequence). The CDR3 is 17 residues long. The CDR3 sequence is CASSLGSRGPTGETQYF. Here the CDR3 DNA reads TGTGCCAGCAGTTTAGGGTCGCGGGGTCCCACAGGGGAGACCCAGTACTTC.

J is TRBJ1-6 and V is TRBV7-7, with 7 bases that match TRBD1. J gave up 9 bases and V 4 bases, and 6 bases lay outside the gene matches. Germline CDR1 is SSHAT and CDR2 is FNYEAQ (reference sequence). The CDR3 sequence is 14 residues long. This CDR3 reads CASSSTGFGSPLHF. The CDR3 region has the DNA TGTGCCAGCAGCTCGACAGGGTTCGGTTCACCCCTCCACTTT.

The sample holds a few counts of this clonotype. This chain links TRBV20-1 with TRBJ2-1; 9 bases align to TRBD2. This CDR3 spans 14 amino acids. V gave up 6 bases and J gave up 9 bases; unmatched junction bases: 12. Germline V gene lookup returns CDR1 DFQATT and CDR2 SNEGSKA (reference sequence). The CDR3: CSARISGGGSEQFF. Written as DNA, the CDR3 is TGCAGTGCCCGAATTAGCGGGGGAGGGAGTGAGCAGTTCTTC.

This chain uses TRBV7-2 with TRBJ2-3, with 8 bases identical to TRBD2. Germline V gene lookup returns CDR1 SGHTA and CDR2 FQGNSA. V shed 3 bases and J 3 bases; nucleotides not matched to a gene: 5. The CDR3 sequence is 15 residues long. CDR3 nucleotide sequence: TGTGCCAGCAGCTTTCACGGGACTAGTACAGATACGCAGTATTTT. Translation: CASSFHGTSTDTQYF.

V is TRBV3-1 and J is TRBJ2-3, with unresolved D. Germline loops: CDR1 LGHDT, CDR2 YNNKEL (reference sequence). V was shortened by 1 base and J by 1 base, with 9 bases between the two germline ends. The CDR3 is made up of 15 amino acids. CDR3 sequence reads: CASSQGQVRTDTQYF. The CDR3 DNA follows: TGTGCCAGCAGCCAAGGCCAAGTGCGCACAGATACGCAGTATTTT.